The rows below give T cell receptor beta chains drawn from one sample of a study of shared clonotypes between healthy human individuals. Some clones are missing from TCRdb's copy, which holds only in-frame ones; the method was immunoSEQ multiplex PCR. The sample consists of over 2 million clones, about 95% of them appearing once. The sequenced sample was naive CD8+ T cells sorted from blood. These receptors were collected from a man aged 18-30 years in good health. The CDR3 runs from the conserved cysteine through the conserved F or W. D genes are given only for firm matches. Part of the rows lack a size; the others show once, few, many or a class for expanded clones.

V gene	clone size	D gene	J gene	CDR3 protein	CDR3 DNA
TRBV19	-	TRBD2	TRBJ2-7	CASSFLAGGPGEQYF	TGTGCCAGTAGTTTTCTAGCGGGAGGGCCCGGCGAGCAGTACTTC
TRBV6-5	-	-	TRBJ2-7	CASSYSQGTYEQYF	TGTGCCAGCAGTTACTCGCAGGGGACCTACGAGCAGTACTTC
TRBV5-8	-	TRBD1	TRBJ2-7	CASSPGLGQGARDEQYF	TGTGCCAGCAGCCCTGGCTTAGGACAGGGGGCAAGGGACGAGCAGTACTTC
TRBV29-1	once	TRBD2	TRBJ2-2	CSARTSEGGELFF	TGCAGCGCCAGGACTAGTGAGGGCGGGGAGCTGTTTTTT
TRBV7-9	-	-	TRBJ1-3	CASSPQKDTIYF	TGTGCCAGCAGCCCTCAAAAGGACACCATATATTTT
TRBV5-6	-	TRBD1	TRBJ1-2	CASSFSLPGQHYGYTF	TGTGCCAGCAGCTTTTCCCTCCCGGGACAGCACTATGGCTACACCTTC
TRBV6-5	-	-	TRBJ2-1	CASSAGYNEQFF	TGTGCCAGCTCAGCGGGTTACAATGAGCAGTTCTTC
TRBV7-7	-	TRBD1	TRBJ2-2	CASSLGQGARVPGELFF	TGTGCTAGCAGCTTAGGTCAGGGGGCGCGTGTCCCCGGGGAGCTGTTTTTT
TRBV10-3	-	TRBD2	TRBJ2-7	CAISTGTSPYEQYF	TGTGCCATCAGTACCGGGACTAGTCCCTACGAGCAGTACTTC
TRBV27	-	-	TRBJ2-5	CASSPSWGELQETQYF	TGTGCCAGCAGCCCATCTTGGGGGGAACTCCAAGAGACCCAGTACTTC
TRBV7-9	-	TRBD2	TRBJ2-3	CASSGAGGDTQYF	TGTGCCAGCAGCGGAGCGGGGGGGGATACGCAGTATTTT
TRBV6-5	-	TRBD1	TRBJ1-2	CASRDPGQSNYGYTF	TGTGCCAGCAGAGATCCGGGACAGTCTAACTATGGCTACACCTTC
TRBV6-6	-	TRBD1	TRBJ1-2	CASSYEGAGYGYTF	TGTGCCAGCAGTTATGAGGGGGCAGGCTATGGCTACACCTTC
TRBV6-1	once	-	TRBJ1-2	CASSTRDGTNYGYTF	TGTGCCAGCAGTACCCGGGACGGGACTAACTATGGCTACACCTTC
TRBV6-5	-	-	TRBJ2-2	CASSYGSWGTGELFF	TGTGCCAGCAGTTATGGTAGCTGGGGAACCGGGGAGCTGTTTTTT
TRBV7-6	-	-	TRBJ2-7	CASSPQSSYEQYF	TGTGCCAGCAGCCCTCAAAGCTCCTACGAGCAGTACTTC
TRBV7-9	-	-	TRBJ2-5	CASSLELEETQYF	TGTGCCAGCAGCTTAGAACTAGAAGAGACCCAGTACTTC
TRBV27	-	-	TRBJ2-7	CASRKGGDIDYEQYF	TGTGCCAGCAGAAAAGGCGGGGACATAGACTACGAGCAGTACTTC
TRBV27	-	-	TRBJ2-1	CASSFRGDGNEQFF	TGTGCCAGCAGTTTTCGGGGAGACGGGAATGAGCAGTTCTTC
TRBV13	-	-	TRBJ2-7	CASSFYSSSYEQYF	TGTGCCAGCAGCTTCTATAGTTCCTCCTACGAGCAGTACTTC
TRBV27	-	TRBD2	TRBJ2-7	CASSLAGGLSYEQYF	TGTGCCAGCAGTTTAGCGGGAGGGCTATCCTACGAGCAGTACTTC
TRBV14	-	-	TRBJ1-2	CASSAVDGEYYGYTF	TGTGCCAGCAGCGCAGTGGACGGGGAGTACTATGGCTACACCTTC